The 29 T cell receptor beta chains below were found in one sample sequenced in a study of blood T cell repertoires in COVID-19. The assay was immunoSEQ multiplex PCR, and TCRdb's table has in-frame clones only and misses some. The data show around 400,000 clones, with roughly four fifths seen just once and about 5% held by the top ten. Sequencing was carried out using PBMCs or T cells enriched from blood (not recorded which). The receptor set was obtained from a woman in her forties or fifties who had recovered from COVID-19.

The V gene is TRBV3-1 (or the pseudogene TRBV3-2), the J gene TRBJ2-3; 13 bases map to TRBD2. Germline V gene lookup returns CDR1 LGHDT and CDR2 YNNKEL (reference sequence). Trimming cost V 5 bases and J 3 bases; bases outside gene matches: 8. This CDR3 contains 17 residues. This chain's CDR3 is CASSIRTSGRGTDTQYF. The DNA for the CDR3 is TGTGCCAGCAGCATCCGGACTAGCGGGAGAGGAACAGATACGCAGTATTTT.

V and J are TRBV7-8 and TRBJ1-3, with D possibly being TRBD1 (5 bases). The CDR3 length is 13 residues. Trimming cost V 5 bases and J 4 bases, with 9 bases left between them. CDR1 is SGHVS, CDR2 FQNEAQ, per germline. CDR3 protein: CASSRTRGNTIYF. The CDR3 coding sequence is TGTGCCAGCAGCCGGACACGCGGAAACACCATATATTTT.

This sequence joins TRBV18 and TRBJ2-2, with TRBD1 matching 9 bases. This CDR3 spans 15 amino acids. Germline V gene sequence: CDR1 KGHSH, CDR2 LQKENI. Trimming took 5 bases from V and 3 from J; bases not matched to a gene: 4. This CDR3 reads CASSGTGLDTGELFF. The CDR3 DNA reads as TGTGCCAGCTCAGGGACAGGGTTGGACACCGGGGAGCTGTTTTTT.

The chain recombines TRBV19 with TRBJ1-2; D perhaps matches TRBD1 (5 bases). The CDR3 runs to 16 residues. V was cut by 4 bases and J by 1 base, with 16 bases left in between. CDR1 and CDR2 from the germline V gene are LNHDA and SQIVND (reference sequence). DNA for the CDR3: TGTGCCAGTAGTACCCAGGGAGCGGGGATTAACTATGGCTACACCTTC. Translating gives CASSTQGAGINYGYTF.

The chain links TRBV7-6 to TRBJ1-2; 9 bases line up with TRBD1. V gave up 5 bases and J gave up 5 bases; unmatched junction bases: 15. This CDR3 region has 17 residues. CDR1 and CDR2 (germline): SGHVS, FNYEAQ. CDR3 protein: CASSPQTGQGFFYGYTF. The CDR3 bases are TGTGCCAGCAGCCCCCAAACCGGACAGGGGTTTTTTTATGGCTACACCTTC.

This chain uses TRBV18 with TRBJ1-1, with D uncertain. CDR3 size: 12 residues. The germline CDR1 and CDR2 sequences are KGHSH and LQKENI. V was trimmed by 6 bases and J by 5 bases, leaving 10 bases between them. CDR3 loop: CASSVIGTEAFF. CDR3 in DNA: TGTGCCAGCTCTGTAATCGGGACTGAAGCTTTCTTT.

This clone has just one count. CDR3 loop: CASGLEGQGVSSYGYTF. CDR3 DNA sequence: TGTGCTAGTGGTTTGGAGGGACAGGGGGTAAGCTCCTATGGCTACACCTTC. The J gene is TRBJ1-2, the V gene TRBV12-5; 11 bases are a match to TRBD1. The V gene end was trimmed by 1 base and the J gene end by 4 bases; junction bases not matched to a gene: 8. The CDR3 is made up of 17 amino acids. Per germline, CDR1 LGHNT and CDR2 FRNRAP.

This clone was seen more than once but under ten times. The chain employs TRBV18 and TRBJ1-1; 7 bases match TRBD1. Germline V lookup: CDR1 KGHSH, CDR2 LQKENI. The trim removed 3 bases at V and 7 bases at J, leaving 14 bases unmatched. This CDR3 comprises 16 residues. The CDR3: CASSPSPWGGQVEAFF. CDR3 DNA sequence: TGTGCCAGCTCACCTTCACCTTGGGGAGGACAGGTTGAAGCTTTCTTT.

V and J are TRBV7-2 and TRBJ2-7; D unresolved. V was shortened by 5 bases and J by 11 bases, with 19 bases between the two germline ends. The CDR3 runs 13 residues. Germline V gene sequence: CDR1 SGHTA, CDR2 FQGNSA. The CDR3 bases are TGTGCCAGCAGCCCCCCCTCAGGTCAGTTTGAGTACTTC. It yields the protein CASSPPSGQFEYF.

The genes are TRBV3-1 (or the pseudogene TRBV3-2) and TRBJ1-2; no definite D call. Germline lookup yields CDR1 LGHDT and CDR2 YNNKEL (reference sequence). CDR3 length: 13 amino acids. With 0 bases removed from V and 5 bases from J, the gap between germline ends came to 7 bases. CDR3 bases: TGTGCCAGCAGCCAAGATTTAATGTATGGCTACACCTTC. Its translation: CASSQDLMYGYTF.

In its sample, this clone was seen once. The chain couples TRBV7-2 to TRBJ2-7; 8 bases map to TRBD2. V shed 1 base, J shed 5 bases, and the junction held 4 bases outside the gene matches. The CDR3 contains 14 residues. Germline V CDR1 and CDR2: SGHTA, FQGNSA. The CDR3 DNA is TGTGCCAGCAGCTTAGGCGGGGGGTTGGACGAGCAGTACTTC. Encoded protein: CASSLGGGLDEQYF.

In this sample, this clone turned up once. V and J are TRBV2 and TRBJ1-2; D perhaps matches TRBD1 (5 bases). In germline, CDR1 is SNHLY, CDR2 FYNNEI. The CDR3 loop spans 13 amino acids. Trimming removed 8 bases at V and 1 base at J, with 11 bases between. CDR3 amino acids: CASEIDSNYGYTF. CDR3 nucleotide sequence: TGTGCCAGCGAAATCGACAGTAACTATGGCTACACCTTC.

The chain is built from TRBV7-2 and TRBJ2-1; D is possibly TRBD2 (6 bases). Germline assignment: CDR1 SGHTA and CDR2 FQGNSA. V lost 5 bases to trimming and J lost 1 base, with 9 bases between them. The CDR3 length is 14 residues. CDR3 residues: CASSGTQSYNEQFF. The CDR3 nucleotides are TGTGCCAGCAGCGGGACTCAATCCTACAATGAGCAGTTCTTC.

This sequence joins TRBV2 and TRBJ1-3, with 7 bases lining up with TRBD1. Looked up from germline, CDR1 is SNHLY and CDR2 is FYNNEI. This CDR3 has 16 residues. V lost 6 bases, J lost 3 bases, and 11 bases stayed unmatched. The CDR3 nucleotides are TGTGCCAGCAGCGTTAGGACAGGAGGAAGTGGAAACACCATATATTTT. Translated: CASSVRTGGSGNTIYF.

This clone was seen once. The chain has TRBV19 and TRBJ1-1, with D hard to call. CDR1 and CDR2 (germline): LNHDA, SQIVND (reference sequence). V was shortened by 4 bases and J by 2 bases, with 8 bases between the two germline ends. This CDR3 is built from 13 residues. The CDR3 spells CASSTQLNTEAFF. The CDR3 DNA reads as TGTGCCAGTAGTACCCAACTCAACACTGAAGCTTTCTTT.

The V and J genes are TRBV3-1 (or the pseudogene TRBV3-2) and TRBJ2-7, with D possibly matching TRBD1 (6 bases). CDR3 length equals 16 residues. The germline V gene encodes CDR1 LGHDT and CDR2 YNNKEL (reference sequence). Trimming left V 1 base short and J 1 base short, with 14 bases between. DNA for the CDR3: TGTGCCAGCAGCCAAGCAGGGGTTGGGAAATCCTACGAGCAGTACTTC. Amino acids: CASSQAGVGKSYEQYF.

The chain has TRBV21-1 and TRBJ1-3; the table's D call TRBD1 went unverified against the DNA. TRBV21-1 is a documented pseudogene. This CDR3 is 17 amino acids long. For the CDR3, the DNA is TGTGCCAGCAGCGGCGTACAACAGTTCAACTCTGGAAACACCATATATTTT. It encodes CASSGVQQFNSGNTIYF.

The V call is TRBV2, the J call TRBJ2-1; 10 bases line up with TRBD2. The CDR3 sequence is 15 residues long. V lost 6 bases to trimming and J lost 8 bases; unmatched junction nucleotides: 10. Germline V lookup: CDR1 SNHLY, CDR2 FYNNEI. The CDR3 sequence is CASRGISGRYHEQFF. In DNA, the CDR3 is TGTGCCAGCAGGGGTATTAGCGGGAGGTACCATGAGCAGTTCTTC.

The chain has TRBV5-1 and TRBJ2-5; 8 nucleotides line up with TRBD1. Germline values: CDR1 SGHRS, CDR2 YFSETQ. The length of the CDR3 is 14 residues. The V and J ends lost 4 bases and 3 bases, in that order; junction bases with no gene match: 5. CDR3 DNA: TGCGCCAGCAGCAAGGCGACAGGGGAAGAGACCCAGTACTTC. This encodes CASSKATGEETQYF.

In DNA, the CDR3 is TGTGCCAGTAGTACGAAACTCGGGTCACCCCTCCACTTT. It encodes CASSTKLGSPLHF. The chain joins TRBV19 to TRBJ1-6; D gene ambiguous. This CDR3 has 13 residues. The V gene lost 4 bases and the J gene lost 10 bases, with 11 bases spanning the gap. In germline, CDR1 is LNHDA, CDR2 SQIVND (reference sequence).

This clone has a handful of counts. The V gene is TRBV5-1, the J gene TRBJ2-1; 7 nucleotides line up with TRBD2. J gave up 8 bases and V 0 bases, and 8 bases lay outside the gene matches. Germline V gives CDR1 SGHRS, CDR2 YFSETQ. The CDR3 totals 15 residues. CDR3 nucleotide sequence: TGCGCCAGCAGCTTGGGGGCGGGAGTGCTGGATGAGCAGTTCTTC. It is translated as CASSLGAGVLDEQFF. The full variable domain, its missing parts supplied by reference TRBV5-1 and TRBJ2-1, is KAGVTQTPRYLIKTRGQQVTLSCSPISGHRSVSWYQQTPGQGLQFLFEYFSETQRNKGNFPGRFSGRQFSNSRSEMNVSTLELGDSALYLCASSLGAGVLDEQFFGPGTRLTVL.

The chain is built from TRBV12-3 or TRBV12-4 and TRBJ1-2, with D tentatively TRBD1 (6 bases). This CDR3 spans 13 amino acids. Trimming removed 7 bases at V and 7 bases at J, with 16 bases between. This chain's CDR3 is CASTLTGKFGYTF. DNA of the CDR3: TGTGCCAGCACCCTTACAGGGAAATTTGGCTACACCTTC.

The chain uses TRBV12-3 or TRBV12-4 and TRBJ1-2; a possible D gene is TRBD1 (6 bases). V lost 9 bases and J lost 6, with 17 bases in between. CDR3 length: 13 residues. CDR3 region: CASTRVGADGYTF. The CDR3 nucleotides read TGTGCCAGTACGAGGGTGGGGGCGGATGGCTACACCTTC.

This clone was counted once. The chain carries TRBV6-5 and TRBJ1-6, with D possibly matching TRBD1 (5 bases). The CDR3 covers 13 residues. CDR1 is MNHEY, CDR2 SVGAGI, per germline. The germline V and J ends were trimmed by 10 bases and 0 bases, with 7 bases remaining between them. DNA of the CDR3: TGTGCCAATGGACACTCCTATAATTCACCCCTCCACTTT. Translated: CANGHSYNSPLHF.

This clone was observed a handful of times. The chain recombines TRBV7-9 with TRBJ1-1, with 7 nucleotides matching TRBD1. The V gene end was trimmed by 0 bases and the J gene end by 8 bases; junction bases not matched to a gene: 6. CDR1 SEHNR and CDR2 FQNEAQ come from the germline V gene (reference sequence). The CDR3 sequence is 14 residues long. DNA for the CDR3: TGTGCCAGCAGCTTAGCCGGGGGACAGACAGAAGCTTTCTTT. This gives the protein CASSLAGGQTEAFF.

The rearrangement joins TRBV12-5 to TRBJ2-3; D not resolved. This CDR3 contains 15 residues. Germline CDR1 is LGHNT and CDR2 is FRNRAP. V gave up 6 bases and J gave up 4 bases, with 17 bases separating them. The CDR3 nucleotides are TGTGCTAGTGGCAATATCCTCCTCCGGGCAGATACGCAGTATTTT. Its translation is CASGNILLRADTQYF.

V usage is TRBV15 and J usage is TRBJ2-3; 13 bases are a match to TRBD2. Germline assignment: CDR1 LNHNV and CDR2 YYDKDF (reference sequence). This CDR3 contains 17 residues. V was clipped by 4 bases and J by 5 bases; unmatched bases: 9. The CDR3 is CATSIRTSGGRGDTQYF. Written as DNA, the CDR3 is TGTGCCACCAGCATAAGGACTAGCGGGGGCCGGGGAGATACGCAGTATTTT.

This sequence joins TRBV2 and TRBJ2-1, with TRBD2 matching 11 bases. Germline trimming cut 7 bases from V and 10 bases from J; bases unmatched to any gene: 12. The CDR3 loop spans 15 amino acids. Looked up from germline, CDR1 is SNHLY and CDR2 is FYNNEI. The CDR3 region has the DNA TGTGCCAGCACCCACGAGACTAGCGGGGTCAGGGAGCAGTTCTTC. It specifies CASTHETSGVREQFF.

This clone came up a few times. The chain links TRBV7-9 to TRBJ2-7; tentatively, D is TRBD1 (5 bases). The V end was cut by 10 bases, the J end by 3 bases, with 31 bases between. This CDR3 comprises 18 residues. Germline values: CDR1 SEHNR, CDR2 FQNEAQ (reference sequence). CDR3 protein: CATLEPTSEGAEFYEQYF. The CDR3 DNA reads TGTGCCACCCTGGAACCGACCTCGGAAGGGGCAGAATTCTACGAGCAGTACTTC.